These 3 T cell receptor beta chains share one sample of origin, sequenced in a study of blood T cell repertoires in COVID-19. Profiled with immunoSEQ multiplex PCR; TCRdb holds only in-frame clones, not every one. The sample has approximately 350,000 clones, about 90% seen once; the top ten hold around 3%. Sample: peripheral blood. Receptors were obtained from a woman aged 25 to 39 with COVID-19, enrolled during active disease.

This sequence joins TRBV27 and TRBJ1-5, with D maybe TRBD1 (6 bases). V lost 3 bases to trimming and J lost 4 bases, with 19 bases between them. The CDR3 consists of 17 residues. Germline assignment: CDR1 MNHEY and CDR2 SMNVEV (reference sequence). The DNA of the CDR3 is TGTGCCAGCAGTTTGGGTTTCGGGGGGGGCCGAAATCAGCCCCAGCATTTT. Encoded protein: CASSLGFGGGRNQPQHF.

The chain couples TRBV3-1 (or the pseudogene TRBV3-2) to TRBJ2-3; 12 bases match TRBD2. Germline CDR1 reads LGHDT; CDR2 reads YNNKEL (reference sequence). J was trimmed by 3 bases and V by 4 bases; bases with no gene match: 5. CDR3 length: 16 residues. As DNA, the CDR3 is TGTGCCAGCAGCCTTCGGACTAGCGGGGCTACAGATACGCAGTATTTT. Translation: CASSLRTSGATDTQYF.

CDR3 loop: CASSDAAGELFF. The CDR3 region has the DNA TGCGCCAGCAGTGACGCGGCCGGGGAGCTGTTTTTT. The V and J genes are TRBV10-1 and TRBJ2-2, with D uncertain. This CDR3 spans 12 amino acids. V lost 3 bases and J 6 bases, leaving 5 bases between the germline ends. Germline V gene data show CDR1 as WNHNN and CDR2 as SYGVQD (reference sequence).